The subject of this entry is one T cell receptor (beta chain). Here immunoSEQ multiplex PCR was the method, and the copy in TCRdb shows in-frame clones only, minus some. The sample consists of under 80,000 clones, more than 70% of them appearing once. The V gene's germline CDR1 is SGDLS and CDR2 YYNGEE. This CDR3 contains 17 residues. V lost 3 bases to trimming and J lost 4 bases; unmatched junction nucleotides: 11. This entry comes from a study of OX40 agonist ivuxolimab in advanced cancers. The receptor's source is an adult with an advanced solid tumor such as melanoma, head and neck, liver or kidney cancer. The specimen was CD4+ or CD8+ T cells sorted from blood, collected in a trial of the OX40 agonist ivuxolimab. The rearrangement uses TRBV9 and TRBJ2-2; 8 bases match TRBD2. The CDR3 nucleotides are TGTGCCAGCAGCGAGGGGACGGGGGGGCCGACCACCGGGGAGCTGTTTTTT. It translates to CASSEGTGGPTTGELFF.